The 32 T cell receptor beta chains listed next were all sequenced from one sample in a study of vaccination and CD4 T cells after COVID-19. Their antigen targets remain unknown. Cultured CD4+ T cell DNA underwent sequencing with the Oncomine TCR Beta short-read assay. Each CDR3 protein is one row after TCRdb ran MiXCR on the PCR reads. The sample lists some 15,000 distinct CDR3 sequences, roughly 66% occurring once. Regarding treatment: roughly 11-day PBMC culture with coronavirus spike peptide pools or control peptides (ViraFEST assay). Sequencing was carried out using CD4+ T cells from blood, cultured in vitro. Receptors originate from a human donor who had recovered from COVID-19.

The V call is TRBV6-5, the J call TRBJ1-5; 7 bases are a match to TRBD1. J was trimmed by 3 bases and V by 4 bases; bases with no gene match: 3. Germline CDR1 reads MNHEY; CDR2 reads SVGAGI. The CDR3 has 14 residues. For the CDR3, the DNA is TGTGCCAGCAGTTTCGACAGGGCCAATCAGCCCCAGCATTTT. Residues: CASSFDRANQPQHF.

This clonotype appeared a few times. The chain recombines TRBV27 with TRBJ1-6; D perhaps matches TRBD1 (5 bases). The CDR3 is 19 residues long. Germline values: CDR1 MNHEY, CDR2 SMNVEV (reference sequence). V lost 1 base, J lost 0 bases, and 16 bases lay in between. CDR3 DNA: TGTGCCAGCAGTTTATGGGGCCGACAGAGGAGCTCCTATAATTCACCCCTCCACTTT. Translation: CASSLWGRQRSSYNSPLHF.

The chain carries TRBV11-2 and TRBJ2-2, with D perhaps matching TRBD1 or TRBD2 (5 bases each). Germline CDR1 SGHAT, CDR2 FQNNGV. The CDR3 is 14 residues long. V dropped 3 bases and J dropped 6 bases, with 11 bases sitting between them. In DNA, the CDR3 is TGTGCCAGCAGCTTGGGGGAAGGGGCCGGGGAGCTGTTTTTT. Amino acid sequence: CASSLGEGAGELFF.

V usage is TRBV6-1 and J usage is TRBJ1-4, with D uncertain. The CDR3 covers 15 residues. Germline V lookup: CDR1 MNHNS, CDR2 SASEGT. V dropped 3 bases and J dropped 7 bases, with 15 bases sitting between them. The CDR3 spells CASSDARIPVEKLFF. CDR3 in DNA: TGTGCCAGCAGTGATGCACGTATCCCCGTTGAAAAACTGTTTTTT.

With regard to this clonotype: One junction end disagrees with the germline gene, perhaps due to a read error. This sequence joins TRBV7-7 and TRBJ2-2, with TRBD2 matching over 10 bases. Germline assignment: CDR1 SSHAT and CDR2 FNYEAQ (reference sequence). The CDR3 is 17 amino acids. The DNA of the CDR3 is TGTGCTAGCAGCTTAGTGCCTAGCGGGAGGAACACCGGGGAGCTGTTTTTT. This gives the protein CASSLVPSGRNTGELFF.

This clonotype was counted only a few times. The rearrangement joins TRBV10-3 to TRBJ2-5; D might be TRBD2 (5 bases). Trimming removed 7 bases from V and 0 bases from J, with 6 bases in between. CDR1 and CDR2 from the germline V gene are ENHRY and SYGVKD. The CDR3 totals 12 residues. CDR3 nucleotide sequence: TGTGCCATCACCGGGGACCAAGAGACCCAGTACTTC. Translation gives CAITGDQETQYF.

V usage is TRBV10-2 and J usage is TRBJ2-2; possibly TRBD2 for D (6 bases). The CDR3 totals 16 residues. Trimming stripped 4 bases from V and 0 bases from J, with 12 bases between. Germline V gene data show CDR1 as WSHSY and CDR2 as SAAADI. The CDR3 here is CASSVEGRSNTGELFF. In DNA, the CDR3 is TGCGCCAGCAGTGTAGAAGGGAGGTCGAACACCGGGGAGCTGTTTTTT.

J is TRBJ2-7 and V is TRBV7-2; possibly TRBD1 for D (5 bases). This CDR3 region has 15 residues. Trimming took off 1 base at V and 0 bases at J, with 10 bases between the two ends. Germline CDR1 reads SGHTA; CDR2 reads FQGNSA. CDR3 sequence (DNA): TGTGCCAGCAGCTTAGATGGGGCAGGCTCCTACGAGCAGTACTTC. Its translation: CASSLDGAGSYEQYF.

Only a few counts were recorded for this clonotype. This sequence joins TRBV20-1 and TRBJ2-2; tentatively, D is TRBD2 (5 bases). The CDR3 totals 13 residues. Trimming removed 6 bases from V and 4 bases from J, with 12 bases in between. Germline-derived CDR1 and CDR2 are DFQATT and SNEGSKA (reference sequence). In DNA, the CDR3 is TGCAGTGCAAGACTAATGCCCACCGGGGAGCTGTTTTTT. Amino acid sequence: CSARLMPTGELFF.

This clonotype came up a few times. V is TRBV7-3 and J is TRBJ1-3; the D gene is possibly TRBD1 (5 bases). V gave up 0 bases and J gave up 4 bases, with 10 bases separating them. In germline, CDR1 is SGHTA, CDR2 FQGTGA. The CDR3 loop spans 15 amino acids. CDR3 coding DNA: TGTGCCAGCAGCTTAACGGCAGGGAAGGGAAACACCATATATTTT. Its protein is CASSLTAGKGNTIYF.

As DNA, the CDR3 is TGCAGTGCTAGTCCGGGGTTGGACACTGAAGCTTTCTTT. This codes for CSASPGLDTEAFF. This chain joins TRBV20-1 and TRBJ1-1; D not certain. V gave up 3 bases and J gave up 3 bases, with 11 bases separating them. Germline CDR1 and CDR2: DFQATT and SNEGSKA (reference sequence). The CDR3 is 13 amino acids.

The V gene is TRBV5-4, the J gene TRBJ2-5; no firm D call. The CDR3 is 13 amino acids. The V gene lost 1 base and the J gene lost 4 bases, with 8 bases spanning the gap. Germline-derived CDR1 and CDR2 are SGHNT and YYREEE (reference sequence). The CDR3 is CASSLSRGETQYF. In nucleotides, the CDR3 is TGTGCCAGCAGCTTGTCTAGAGGAGAGACCCAGTACTTC.

J is TRBJ2-1 and V is TRBV7-2, with a possible D match to TRBD1 (6 bases). This CDR3 contains 15 residues. CDR1 is SGHTA, CDR2 FQGNSA, per germline. The V end was cut by 1 base, the J end by 3 bases, with 10 bases between. The CDR3 nucleotides are TGTGCCAGCAGCTTAGTCCAGGGGCTCTACAATGAGCAGTTCTTC. This sequence encodes CASSLVQGLYNEQFF.

This clonotype was seen a handful of times. The genes are TRBV20-1 and TRBJ1-2, with a weak D call TRBD1 (5 bases). In germline, CDR1 is DFQATT, CDR2 SNEGSKA (reference sequence). The CDR3 totals 12 residues. The CDR3 sequence is CTATGGDYGYTF. CDR3 DNA sequence: TGCACCGCCACGGGGGGTGACTATGGCTACACCTTC.

This clonotype appeared a single time. The gene calls are TRBV6-1 and TRBJ2-3; possible D gene TRBD1, 6 bases. Germline CDR1 reads MNHNS; CDR2 reads SASEGT. This CDR3 spans 15 amino acids. V lost 5 bases and J lost 1, with 13 bases in between. The CDR3 here is CASSKTGQRTDTQYF. CDR3 DNA sequence: TGTGCCAGCAGTAAAACAGGGCAACGCACAGATACGCAGTATTTT.

A single count supports this clonotype. V usage is TRBV30 and J usage is TRBJ1-5; D perhaps matches TRBD1 (6 bases). V lost 3 bases and J lost 6, with 18 bases in between. CDR3 length: 15 amino acids. Germline V gene lookup returns CDR1 GTSNPN and CDR2 SVGIG (reference sequence). As DNA, the CDR3 is TGTGCCTGGAGCCACCCGGGGGGGGCGGCTCAGCCCCAGCATTTT. Its protein is CAWSHPGGAAQPQHF.

This rearrangement joins TRBV11-3 to TRBJ1-2, with 7 bases fitting TRBD1. Trimming took 5 bases from V and 2 from J; bases not matched to a gene: 8. The germline CDR1 and CDR2 sequences are SGHNT and YENEEA. The CDR3 totals 15 residues. For the CDR3, the DNA is TGTGCCAGCAGCCCGACAGGGCGGCGGAACTATGGCTACACCTTC. This translates into CASSPTGRRNYGYTF.

The chain links TRBV2 to TRBJ2-7; D unclear. The V end was cut by 3 bases, the J end by 8 bases, with 11 bases between. This CDR3 is 12 amino acids long. The V gene's germline CDR1 is SNHLY and CDR2 FYNNEI. CDR3 amino acids: CASSDREVKQYF. The DNA of the CDR3 is TGTGCCAGCAGTGATCGAGAAGTGAAGCAGTACTTC.

This clonotype has a single count. V is TRBV6-1 and J is TRBJ2-1; the D gene is possibly TRBD2 (6 bases). CDR1 is MNHNS and CDR2 is SASEGT in the germline V gene. The CDR3 spans 16 residues. V dropped 4 bases and J dropped 6 bases, with 19 bases sitting between them. The CDR3 DNA is TGTGCCAGCAGTGTAATCGGGACTTCGACATCCAATGAGCAGTTCTTC. As protein: CASSVIGTSTSNEQFF.

This rearrangement joins TRBV12-3 or TRBV12-4 to TRBJ2-1; D unclear. The CDR3 length is 13 residues. V lost 6 bases, J lost 4 bases, and 10 bases lay in between. The CDR3 nucleotides read TGTGCCAGCAGGGAACTTGGTTACAATGAGCAGTTCTTC. Translated, it gives CASRELGYNEQFF.

This clonotype was recorded a few times. V is TRBV20-1 and J is TRBJ1-2; 8 bases match TRBD1. Germline V gene lookup returns CDR1 DFQATT and CDR2 SNEGSKA (reference sequence). The J segment lost 6 bases and the V segment lost 6 bases, leaving 9 bases of the junction unmatched. The CDR3 length is 13 residues. This CDR3 is CSAGRTGLDGYTF. The CDR3 DNA reads as TGCAGTGCAGGACGGACAGGGCTGGATGGCTACACCTTC.

V and J are TRBV19 and TRBJ1-6; TRBD1 aligns across 9 bases. Germline loops: CDR1 LNHDA, CDR2 SQIVND (reference sequence). The V segment lost 5 bases and the J segment 10 bases; nucleotides outside the gene matches: 6. This CDR3 comprises 14 residues. Here the CDR3 reads CASSFRDRVSPLHF. For the CDR3, the DNA is TGTGCCAGTAGTTTCCGGGACAGGGTATCACCCCTCCACTTT.

This clonotype has a single count. The chain recombines TRBV24-1 with TRBJ2-1; possible D gene TRBD1, 5 bases. V lost 3 bases, J lost 5 bases, and 16 bases lay in between. This CDR3 is 16 amino acids long. Germline V gives CDR1 KGHDR, CDR2 SFDVKD. DNA of the CDR3: TGTGCCACCAGTGATCCAAGGGGTGACGAAGACAATGAGCAGTTCTTC. Residues: CATSDPRGDEDNEQFF.

This rearrangement joins TRBV7-6 to TRBJ1-5, with D uncertain. Trimming removed 1 base from V and 3 bases from J, with 4 bases in between. The CDR3 sequence is 13 residues long. Per the germline V gene, CDR1 is SGHVS and CDR2 is FNYEAQ. CDR3 region: CASSLDNNQPQHF. CDR3 nucleotides: TGTGCCAGCAGCTTAGACAACAATCAGCCCCAGCATTTT. Drawing the rest from reference TRBV7-6 and TRBJ1-5, the complete variable domain is GAGVSQSPRYKVTKRGQDVALRCDPISGHVSLYWYRQALGQGPEFLTYFNYEAQQDKSGLPNDRFSAERPEGSISTLTIQRTEQRDSAMYRCASSLDNNQPQHFGDGTRLSIL.

This clonotype was detected only a few times. The V gene is TRBV5-1, the J gene TRBJ1-6; D is unclear. CDR3 length: 15 amino acids. V lost 0 bases, J lost 6 bases, and 10 bases lay in between. The germline V gene has CDR1 SGHRS and CDR2 YFSETQ. The CDR3: CASSLVGQLNSPLHF. The CDR3 DNA sequence: TGCGCCAGCAGCTTGGTAGGCCAACTTAATTCACCCCTCCACTTT.

The chain uses TRBV20-1 and TRBJ2-5; TRBD1 matches at 7 bases. The CDR3 is 14 residues long. V lost 8 bases and J lost 0; bases outside the gene matches: 9. Germline V gene sequence: CDR1 DFQATT, CDR2 SNEGSKA (reference sequence). The CDR3 DNA reads TGCAGTTTTCAAAACAGGGGCTACCAAGAGACCCAGTACTTC. It is translated as CSFQNRGYQETQYF.

This clonotype was seen a few times. The V gene is TRBV30, the J gene TRBJ1-1; D gene uncertain. Trimming took 0 bases from V and 11 from J, leaving 10 bases between them. Germline assignment: CDR1 GTSNPN and CDR2 SVGIG (reference sequence). The CDR3 extends over 11 amino acids. CDR3 DNA: TGTGCCTGGAGTGTATCGGCGCGGGCTTTCTTT. This sequence encodes CAWSVSARAFF. The variable domain in full, completed from reference TRBV30 and TRBJ1-1, reads SQTIHQWPATLVQPVGSPLSLECTVEGTSNPNLYWYRQAAGRGLQLLFYSVGIGQISSEVPQNLSASRPQDRQFILSSKKLLLSDSGFYLCAWSVSARAFFGQGTRLTVV.

The genes are TRBV7-9 and TRBJ2-3; 8 bases agree with TRBD2. V was pared by 3 bases and J by 1 base, with 15 bases of the junction left unmatched. The CDR3 sequence is 19 residues long. CDR1 is SEHNR, CDR2 FQNEAQ, per germline (reference sequence). The CDR3 nucleotides read TGTGCCAGCAGCTTCTTTTCCTTGGGGTCAGCGGGGGGCACAGATACGCAGTATTTT. Its protein is CASSFFSLGSAGGTDTQYF.

The rearrangement links TRBV11-3 to TRBJ1-4; D is undetermined. CDR3 size: 11 residues. The germline V and J ends were trimmed by 5 bases and 8 bases, with 6 bases remaining between them. Germline values: CDR1 SGHNT, CDR2 YENEEA. The CDR3 reads CASSPGEKLFF. In DNA form, the CDR3 reads TGTGCCAGCAGCCCGGGAGAAAAACTGTTTTTT.

The chain uses TRBV7-9 and TRBJ2-7; possibly TRBD2 for D (5 bases). The CDR3 is 14 amino acids. With 0 bases removed from V and 5 bases from J, the gap between germline ends came to 11 bases. The germline gives CDR1 SEHNR, CDR2 FQNEAQ (reference sequence). The CDR3 loop reads CASSLATITHEQYF. Here the CDR3 DNA reads TGTGCCAGCAGCTTAGCGACTATCACTCACGAGCAGTACTTC.

This clonotype was recorded a few times. The genes are TRBV12-3 or TRBV12-4 and TRBJ1-2; tentatively, D is TRBD1 (5 bases). This CDR3 has 13 amino acids. V lost 1 base to trimming and J lost 4 bases, with 7 bases between them. CDR3 nucleotide sequence: TGTGCCAGCAGTTTAGGACAGTCCTATGGCTACACCTTC. This codes for CASSLGQSYGYTF.

This clonotype was observed a few times. The chain uses TRBV27 and TRBJ1-5; tentative D call: TRBD1 (6 bases). CDR1 and CDR2 (germline): MNHEY, SMNVEV (reference sequence). Trimming took 6 bases from V and 6 from J, leaving 15 bases between them. The CDR3 spans 14 residues. The chain's CDR3 is CASRGYREGQPQHF. The CDR3 DNA reads TGTGCCAGCAGGGGATACAGGGAAGGTCAGCCCCAGCATTTT.